Following are 17 T cell receptor beta chains from one sample sequenced in a study of PD-L1 blockade in urothelial cancer. Sequenced by immunoSEQ multiplex PCR; TCRdb stores in-frame clones only, minus some. Of 20,000 to 30,000 clones in the sample, roughly 89% were seen once. The starting material was PBMCs, obtained around atezolizumab (anti-PD-L1) treatment. The receptors were gathered from a man aged 45-65 years with urothelial cancer.

V usage is TRBV27 and J usage is TRBJ2-1; 9 bases match TRBD2. V gave up 5 bases and J gave up 7 bases; unmatched junction bases: 15. This CDR3 region has 17 residues. Germline loops: CDR1 MNHEY, CDR2 SMNVEV (reference sequence). CDR3 protein: CASSPWTSASPGNEQFF. The CDR3 nucleotides are TGTGCCAGCAGTCCCTGGACTAGCGCCTCCCCGGGGAATGAGCAGTTCTTC.

The chain couples TRBV4-1 to TRBJ2-7; TRBD1 matches 7 bases. This CDR3 has 13 residues. CDR1 and CDR2 from the germline V gene are MGHRA and YSYEKL. J lost 5 bases, V lost 6 bases, and 7 bases had no gene match. The CDR3: CASREQGRNEQYF. In nucleotides, the CDR3 is TGCGCCAGCAGAGAACAGGGGCGAAACGAGCAGTACTTC.

The gene calls are TRBV28 and TRBJ2-6; D perhaps matches TRBD1 (5 bases). This CDR3 is 15 amino acids long. The germline gives CDR1 MDHEN, CDR2 SYDVKM. The V and J ends lost 5 bases and 2 bases respectively, with 10 bases between them. CDR3 nucleotide sequence: TGTGCCAGCAGTCGCCAGGGAACTGGGGCCAACGTCCTGACTTTC. It encodes CASSRQGTGANVLTF.

The chain is built from TRBV7-8 and TRBJ2-7, with D perhaps matching TRBD2 (6 bases). The CDR3 sequence is 14 residues long. V dropped 6 bases and J dropped 4 bases, with 16 bases sitting between them. Germline assignment: CDR1 SGHVS and CDR2 FQNEAQ. For the CDR3, the DNA is TGTGCCAGCAGGAGGAGGGACGGGGGATACGAGCAGTACTTC. This gives the protein CASRRRDGGYEQYF. The full variable domain, in which reference TRBV7-8 and TRBJ2-7 provide the parts outside the CDR3, is GAGVSQSPRYKVAKRGQDVALRCDPISGHVSLFWYQQALGQGPEFLTYFQNEAQLDKSGLPSDRFFAERPEGSVSTLKIQRTQQEDSAVYLCASRRRDGGYEQYFGPGTRLTVT.

V usage is TRBV15 and J usage is TRBJ2-3; no clear D gene. V lost 5 bases and J 3 bases, leaving 9 bases between the germline ends. Germline lookup yields CDR1 LNHNV and CDR2 YYDKDF (reference sequence). The CDR3 is made up of 13 amino acids. For the CDR3, the DNA is TGTGCCACCAGCGGTCTAGGAACAGATACGCAGTATTTT. The encoded protein is CATSGLGTDTQYF.

The genes are TRBV28 and TRBJ1-2; D not certain. Looked up from germline, CDR1 is MDHEN and CDR2 is SYDVKM. The CDR3 runs to 14 residues. Trimming took 6 bases from V and 2 from J, leaving 13 bases between them. The DNA of the CDR3 is TGTGCCAGCAGCCCAGCGGGCCGGAACTATGGCTACACCTTC. It yields the protein CASSPAGRNYGYTF.

V gene TRBV19 combines with J gene TRBJ2-6; possible D gene TRBD2, 5 bases. Germline CDR1 reads LNHDA; CDR2 reads SQIVND (reference sequence). V was trimmed by 5 bases and J by 4 bases, leaving 24 bases between them. The CDR3 sequence is 19 residues long. In DNA form, the CDR3 reads TGTGCCAGTAGTCCCATAAAGAGTTCCGGGATAGTGGGGGCCAACGTCCTGACTTTC. Protein product: CASSPIKSSGIVGANVLTF.

The chain recombines TRBV6-5 with TRBJ1-1, with a tentative D call TRBD1 (5 bases). The V end lost 4 bases, the J end lost 11 bases, and 11 bases lay between the germline ends. The CDR3 has 11 residues. Per the germline V gene, CDR1 is MNHEY and CDR2 is SVGAGI. Here the CDR3 reads CASSSRVGAFF. The CDR3 DNA sequence: TGTGCCAGCAGTTCCAGGGTGGGGGCTTTCTTT.

The chain recombines TRBV27 with TRBJ2-7; weak D call: TRBD2 (5 bases). Germline V lookup: CDR1 MNHEY, CDR2 SMNVEV (reference sequence). There are 12 residues in the CDR3. Deletions cut 8 bases from V and 4 bases from J, with 12 bases between. Here the CDR3 reads CASGRVGYEQYF. The CDR3 nucleotides read TGTGCCAGCGGGCGGGTCGGTTACGAGCAGTACTTC.

The sample holds a few counts of this clone. This sequence joins TRBV19 and TRBJ1-1; no clear D. The germline V and J ends were trimmed by 7 bases and 1 base, with 13 bases remaining between them. Germline values: CDR1 LNHDA, CDR2 SQIVND (reference sequence). The CDR3 spans 14 residues. CDR3 DNA: TGTGCCAGTACCCCCTGGGCGGGGAACACTGAAGCTTTCTTT. Amino acid sequence: CASTPWAGNTEAFF. Together with reference TRBV19 and TRBJ1-1, the CDR3 gives the full variable domain: DGGITQSPKYLFRKEGQNVTLSCEQNLNHDAMYWYRQDPGQGLRLIYYSQIVNDFQKGDIAEGYSVSREKKESFPLTVTSAQKNPTAFYLCASTPWAGNTEAFFGQGTRLTVV.

The J gene is TRBJ1-4, the V gene TRBV9; D might be TRBD1 (5 bases). CDR3 length: 15 amino acids. Germline V CDR1 and CDR2: SGDLS, YYNGEE. The V end lost 0 bases, the J end lost 7 bases, and 13 bases lay between the germline ends. CDR3: CASSVGTRAVEKLFF. In DNA, the CDR3 is TGTGCCAGCAGCGTAGGGACACGCGCCGTTGAAAAACTGTTTTTT. Variable domain in full (rest from reference TRBV9 and TRBJ1-4): DSGVTQTPKHLITATGQRVTLRCSPRSGDLSVYWYQQSLDQGLQFLIQYYNGEERAKGNILERFSAQQFPDLHSELNLSSLELGDSALYFCASSVGTRAVEKLFFGSGTQLSVL.

The V gene is TRBV9, the J gene TRBJ2-3, with 7 bases identical to TRBD1. CDR3 length: 15 amino acids. J lost 0 bases, V lost 4 bases, and 5 bases had no gene match. Germline assignment: CDR1 SGDLS and CDR2 YYNGEE. The CDR3 DNA reads as TGTGCCAGCAGCCCTGGACAGGAGAGCACAGATACGCAGTATTTT. It translates to CASSPGQESTDTQYF. Combining the CDR3 with reference TRBV9 and TRBJ2-3 gives the whole variable domain DSGVTQTPKHLITATGQRVTLRCSPRSGDLSVYWYQQSLDQGLQFLIQYYNGEERAKGNILERFSAQQFPDLHSELNLSSLELGDSALYFCASSPGQESTDTQYFGPGTRLTVL.

The chain couples TRBV6-5 to TRBJ2-1, with D perhaps TRBD2 (7 bases). The length of the CDR3 is 15 residues. Germline CDR1 is MNHEY and CDR2 is SVGAGI. V shed 6 bases and J shed 3 bases, with 15 bases lying between them. Here the CDR3 DNA reads TGTGCCAGCAGGCCAACGGGGGGCCTCTACAATGAGCAGTTCTTC. Translating gives CASRPTGGLYNEQFF.

V and J are TRBV6-1 and TRBJ1-5, with D unclear. V was cut by 6 bases and J by 6 bases, with 12 bases left in between. CDR1 is MNHNS, CDR2 SASEGT, per germline. The CDR3 contains 13 residues. The CDR3 DNA reads TGTGCCAGCAGACCCACCGGTATTCAGCCCCAGCATTTT. Translated: CASRPTGIQPQHF.

The rearrangement links TRBV2 to TRBJ2-7, with 7 positions matching TRBD2. Germline CDR1 reads SNHLY; CDR2 reads FYNNEI. The CDR3 length is 13 residues. The J segment lost 2 bases and the V segment lost 6 bases, leaving 4 bases of the junction unmatched. This CDR3 reads CASRREPPYEQYF. As DNA, the CDR3 is TGTGCCAGCAGGCGGGAGCCCCCCTACGAGCAGTACTTC.

The chain combines TRBV5-4 with TRBJ2-1, with unresolved D. Germline V gives CDR1 SGHNT, CDR2 YYREEE (reference sequence). Trimming shortened V by 1 base and J by 1 base, and 9 bases separated the two germline ends. The CDR3 length is 15 residues. As DNA, the CDR3 is TGTGCCAGCAGCTTGCTGGGCCAGTCCTACAATGAGCAGTTCTTC. Translated, it gives CASSLLGQSYNEQFF.

The chain links TRBV7-9 to TRBJ2-1; D unresolved. Per germline, CDR1 SEHNR and CDR2 FQNEAQ (reference sequence). The CDR3 consists of 15 residues. The germline V and J ends were trimmed by 5 bases and 6 bases, with 17 bases remaining between them. The CDR3 nucleotides read TGTGCCAGCAGCCCGCCCCGGGTTGGAATCAATGAGCAGTTCTTC. Residues: CASSPPRVGINEQFF.